The clone carrying this T cell receptor (beta chain) was found many times. Its antigen is still unknown. Using RNA template, CDR3s of TCR alpha and beta were amplified with iRepertoire arm-PCR. From the multiplex PCR reads, TCRdb called clonotypes with MiXCR, one entry per CDR3 protein. The sample holds approximately 120,000 distinct CDR3 sequences; around 23% are singletons and the top ten take about 16%. This sample was included in a study of glioma-infiltrating T cells. The study's findings and limits: Above-expected tissue-blood divergence occurred in all gliomas, most in low-grade ones. Tissue and blood shared very few CDR3 sequences.

V lost 1 base to trimming and J lost 3 bases, with 13 bases between them. The CDR3 is 16 residues long. In germline, CDR1 is MGHRA, CDR2 YSYEKL. Sequenced input: glioma tissue, nonneoplastic brain tissue, or PBMCs (not recorded which). This clonotype was sampled from a human donor with low-grade glioma or glioblastoma, undergoing nonglioma brain surgery, or in good health (not recorded which). The chain combines TRBV4-1 with TRBJ1-5, with a weak D call TRBD1 (6 bases). The CDR3 protein is CASSQVQGTFNQPQHF. The CDR3 nucleotides are TGCGCCAGCAGCCAAGTTCAGGGGACATTCAATCAGCCCCAGCATTTT.